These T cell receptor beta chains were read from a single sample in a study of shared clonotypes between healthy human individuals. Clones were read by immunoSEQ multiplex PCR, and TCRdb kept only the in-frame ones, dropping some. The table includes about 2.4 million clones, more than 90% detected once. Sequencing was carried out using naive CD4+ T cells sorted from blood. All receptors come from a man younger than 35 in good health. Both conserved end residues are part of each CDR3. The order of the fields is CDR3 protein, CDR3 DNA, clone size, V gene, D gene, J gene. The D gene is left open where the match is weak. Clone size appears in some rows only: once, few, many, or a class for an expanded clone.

CASSHLGSNQPQHF	TGTGCCAGCAGTCATTTGGGAAGCAATCAGCCCCAGCATTTT	-	TRBV2	-	TRBJ1-5
CASSMLGQGKNEQYF	TGTGCCAGCAGCATGCTGGGACAGGGAAAAAACGAGCAGTACTTC	-	TRBV5-4	TRBD1	TRBJ2-7
CASSHDGGPGSSYNSPLHF	TGTGCCAGCAGCCACGACGGGGGACCGGGAAGCTCCTATAATTCACCCCTCCACTTT	-	TRBV5-5	-	TRBJ1-6
CASSTGIANSPLHF	TGTGCCAGCAGTACAGGGATAGCTAATTCACCCCTCCACTTT	-	TRBV6-5	-	TRBJ1-6
CASSSTQAYEQYF	TGTGCCAGCAGCTCGACCCAGGCCTACGAGCAGTACTTC	-	TRBV7-9	-	TRBJ2-7
CASISLDRGTEAFF	TGTGCCAGCATCTCCCTGGACAGGGGGACTGAAGCTTTCTTT	-	TRBV6-1	TRBD1	TRBJ1-1
CASSPPPPGTETQYF	TGTGCCAGCAGCCCCCCCCCACCGGGCACAGAGACCCAGTACTTC	-	TRBV7-9	-	TRBJ2-5
CASSYGQGPTEAFF	TGTGCCAGCAGTTACGGACAGGGGCCCACTGAAGCTTTCTTT	-	TRBV6-6	TRBD1	TRBJ1-1
CASSRGTGDTEAFF	TGTGCCAGCAGCCGAGGGACAGGGGACACTGAAGCTTTCTTT	-	TRBV14	TRBD1	TRBJ1-1
CASSLQGQPYQETQYF	TGTGCCAGCAGCTTACAGGGACAGCCGTACCAAGAGACCCAGTACTTC	-	TRBV11-2	TRBD1	TRBJ2-5
CASSPRTGMNTGELFF	TGTGCCAGCAGCCCTCGGACAGGGATGAACACCGGGGAGCTGTTTTTT	-	TRBV7-2	TRBD1	TRBJ2-2
CASSQDPHQETQYF	TGTGCCAGCAGCCAAGATCCCCACCAAGAGACCCAGTACTTC	-	TRBV4-2	-	TRBJ2-5
CASIQTGGNTIYF	TGTGCCAGCATACAGACAGGCGGGAACACCATATATTTT	once	TRBV7-9	-	TRBJ1-3
CASSPQPGAGETQYF	TGCGCCAGCAGCCCCCAGCCGGGGGCCGGTGAGACCCAGTACTTC	once	TRBV5-1	-	TRBJ2-5
CASSVGTSGDYEQYF	TGTGCCAGCAGTGTCGGGACTAGCGGGGACTACGAGCAGTACTTC	-	TRBV2	TRBD2	TRBJ2-7
CASSPGGVANEKLFF	TGCGCCAGCAGCCCAGGGGGGGTCGCTAATGAAAAACTGTTTTTT	-	TRBV5-1	TRBD1	TRBJ1-4
CASSGGQTYEQYF	TGTGCCAGCAGTGGCGGACAGACCTACGAGCAGTACTTC	-	TRBV27	-	TRBJ2-7
CASSLRNTGELFF	TGTGCCAGTAGCCTACGGAACACCGGGGAGCTGTTTTTT	once	TRBV19	-	TRBJ2-2
CASSIDRNEKLFF	TGTGCCAGTAGTATAGATAGGAATGAAAAACTGTTTTTT	-	TRBV19	-	TRBJ1-4
CATSAGGVPGSLNTEAFF	TGCGCCACCTCAGCTGGTGGGGTCCCAGGGAGTCTGAACACTGAAGCTTTCTTT	-	TRBV5-1	-	TRBJ1-1
CASSLLVNTEAFF	TGCGCCAGCAGCTTGTTGGTTAACACTGAAGCTTTCTTT	-	TRBV5-1	-	TRBJ1-1
CASTSGRERAGLFF	TGTGCCAGCACATCTGGGAGAGAGAGGGCGGGGCTGTTTTTT	-	TRBV19	-	TRBJ2-2
CASSLSQGQPNSPLHF	TGTGCCAGCAGTTTATCCCAGGGCCAACCAAATTCACCCCTCCACTTT	-	TRBV28	-	TRBJ1-6
CASSVDTANTGELFF	TGTGCCAGCAGCGTAGATACGGCGAACACCGGGGAGCTGTTTTTT	once	TRBV9	-	TRBJ2-2
CASSLVGAGNTGELFF	TGTGCCAGCAGCTTGGTGGGGGCAGGTAACACCGGGGAGCTGTTTTTT	-	TRBV5-4	-	TRBJ2-2
CASSLRQKYNEQFF	TGTGCCAGCAGCTTAAGACAAAAATACAATGAGCAGTTCTTC	-	TRBV7-8	-	TRBJ2-1
CASSVGGFDIQYF	TGTGCCAGCAGTGTAGGAGGGTTTGACATTCAGTACTTC	-	TRBV2	-	TRBJ2-4
CASSLNRGSDTQYF	TGCGCCAGCAGCTTGAACAGGGGTTCAGATACGCAGTATTTT	-	TRBV5-1	TRBD1	TRBJ2-3
CASKGQKNTEAFF	TGTGCCAGCAAGGGACAGAAGAACACTGAAGCTTTCTTT	few	TRBV18	TRBD1	TRBJ1-1
CASSATGGAGNEQFF	TGCGCCAGCAGCGCGACAGGGGGCGCGGGTAATGAGCAGTTCTTC	-	TRBV5-1	TRBD1	TRBJ2-1
CASSPPDSFYEQYF	TGTGCCAGCTCGCCTCCTGACAGTTTCTACGAGCAGTACTTC	-	TRBV18	-	TRBJ2-7
CASSLTPGNIQYF	TGTGCCAGCAGTTTAACCCCGGGAAACATTCAGTACTTC	-	TRBV27	-	TRBJ2-4
CASRRPGQGTNEQFF	TGTGCCAGCAGAAGACCGGGACAGGGGACCAATGAGCAGTTCTTC	once	TRBV6-1	TRBD1	TRBJ2-1
CASSLGRNEKLFF	TGTGCCAGCAGCTTAGGGCGGAATGAAAAACTGTTTTTT	-	TRBV7-2	-	TRBJ1-4
CASSSQGSAGGNTIYF	TGTGCCAGCAGCTCGCAGGGGAGCGCTGGTGGAAACACCATATATTTT	-	TRBV7-9	-	TRBJ1-3
CASSLGPTGPVYEQYF	TGCGCCAGCAGCTTGGGACCGACGGGGCCCGTCTACGAGCAGTACTTC	-	TRBV5-1	-	TRBJ2-7
CASSAYGLRAEAFF	TGTGCCAGCAGTGCCTATGGGCTCAGGGCTGAAGCTTTCTTT	-	TRBV25-1	-	TRBJ1-1
CASSRGGNTEAFF	TGTGCCAGCAGTAGGGGGGGGAACACTGAAGCTTTCTTT	-	TRBV28	-	TRBJ1-1
CASSIDGGRLMNTEAFF	TGTGCCAGTAGTATCGACGGGGGCCGGCTCATGAACACTGAAGCTTTCTTT	-	TRBV19	-	TRBJ1-1
CASSDAGAPDQETQYF	TGTGCCAGCAGCGACGCAGGGGCTCCCGACCAAGAGACCCAGTACTTC	-	TRBV7-9	-	TRBJ2-5
CASSLRESKYRVIGYTF	TGTGCCAGCAGCTTAAGGGAGAGTAAGTACAGGGTTATTGGCTACACCTTC	-	TRBV5-6	-	TRBJ1-2
CASSLQGMNTEAFF	TGTGCCAGCAGCTTGCAGGGCATGAACACTGAAGCTTTCTTT	-	TRBV5-4	-	TRBJ1-1
CGGGIQETQYF	TGTGGCGGGGGCATACAAGAGACCCAGTACTTC	-	TRBV30	-	TRBJ2-5
CASMDRDLAKNIQYF	TGCGCCAGCATGGACAGGGATCTCGCCAAAAACATTCAGTACTTC	-	TRBV5-1	TRBD1	TRBJ2-4
CASSPDRAYNEQFF	TGTGCCAGCAGTCCAGACAGGGCCTACAATGAGCAGTTCTTC	-	TRBV6-5	TRBD1	TRBJ2-1
CASSFFGQGAGNEKLFF	TGTGCCAGCAGTTTCTTCGGACAGGGGGCAGGTAATGAAAAACTGTTTTTT	once	TRBV6-7	TRBD1	TRBJ1-4
CASALGGPGNNEQFF	TGTGCTAGTGCCTTGGGGGGGCCGGGGAACAATGAGCAGTTCTTC	few	TRBV12-5	-	TRBJ2-1
CAISTGEQETQYF	TGTGCCATCAGTACAGGGGAACAAGAGACCCAGTACTTC	-	TRBV10-3	TRBD1	TRBJ2-5
CASSLARGLSQGDNEQFF	TGTGCCAGCAGCTTAGCTAGGGGACTATCCCAAGGGGACAATGAGCAGTTCTTC	-	TRBV7-8	TRBD2	TRBJ2-1
CASSPGQLSYEQYF	TGTGCCAGCTCACCGGGACAGTTGTCCTACGAGCAGTACTTC	-	TRBV18	TRBD1	TRBJ2-7
CASSQVWGSTDTQYF	TGTGCCAGCAGCCAAGTTTGGGGTAGCACAGATACGCAGTATTTT	-	TRBV4-2	-	TRBJ2-3
CASSSRGGTAAQETQYF	TGTGCCAGCAGCTCAAGGGGGGGGACAGCCGCCCAAGAGACCCAGTACTTC	-	TRBV5-4	-	TRBJ2-5